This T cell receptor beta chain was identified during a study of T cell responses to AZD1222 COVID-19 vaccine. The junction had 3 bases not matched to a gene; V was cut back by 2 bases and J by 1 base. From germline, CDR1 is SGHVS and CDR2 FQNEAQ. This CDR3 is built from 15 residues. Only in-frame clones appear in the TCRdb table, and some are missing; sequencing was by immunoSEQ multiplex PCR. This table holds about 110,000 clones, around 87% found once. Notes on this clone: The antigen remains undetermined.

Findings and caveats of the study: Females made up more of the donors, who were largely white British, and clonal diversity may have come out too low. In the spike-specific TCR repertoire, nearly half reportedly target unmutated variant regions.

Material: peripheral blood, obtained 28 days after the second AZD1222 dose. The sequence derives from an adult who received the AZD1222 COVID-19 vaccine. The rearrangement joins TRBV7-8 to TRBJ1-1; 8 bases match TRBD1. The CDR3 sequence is CASSLTDRGNTEAFF. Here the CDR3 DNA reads TGTGCCAGCAGCTTAACAGACAGGGGGAACACTGAAGCTTTCTTT.